A selection of T cell receptor beta chains follows, all from one sample in a study of T cell responses to AZD1222 COVID-19 vaccine. Some clones are missing from TCRdb's copy, which holds only in-frame ones; the method was immunoSEQ multiplex PCR. The table records over 95,000 clones, roughly 88% of them present only once. Specimen: peripheral blood, collected on day 0 of AZD1222 vaccination. All receptors come from an adult in good health. CDR3s leave out the opening cysteine and the closing phenylalanine or tryptophan.

v_gene,CDR3aa
TRBV27,ASSLSGSADQSSSYEQY
TRBV7-8,ASSSKSGRASYEQY
TRBV5-8,ASSLEWGSGNTIY
TRBV30,AWSSLAGLRKF
TRBV5-1,ASSLVLGGQVEAF
TRBV28,ASSSRQGGWQPQH
TRBV12-5,ASGFQLAGVSSYNEQF
TRBV5-1,ASSLSASGNTIY
TRBV5-5,ASSLSFTNTEAF
TRBV28,ASSRMGGTEAF
TRBV15,ATSTGGRVQPQH
TRBV19,ASCSWTSNQPQH
TRBV25-1,ASSSQGNEQY
TRBV19,ASRASGQAQPNEQF
TRBV19,ASSIDLGVEDTDTQY
TRBV6-5,ASRAQGAINQPQH
TRBV5-4,ASSLPGLQGF
TRBV19,ASNGREENTGELF
TRBV18,ASSPFPRGQRNQPQH
TRBV27,ASSFGGTTDTQY
TRBV5-1,ASSLGAGTNTEAF
TRBV19,ASSIQGSHEQY
TRBV5-1,ASSSKGDPTNEKLF
TRBV6-2/TRBV6-3,ASSQGLAETDTQY
TRBV11-2,ASSLLVRRNPGEQF
TRBV21-1,ASSKKRGSEAF
TRBV24-1,ATSDRGGSNQPQH
TRBV10-3,AIRGSSGSGSGDTQY
TRBV2,ASSDRVGNTEAF
TRBV4-1,ASSLLGGEDSGSVAGELF
TRBV4-1,ASSPWGQGTGNTIY
TRBV2,ASSEWGEQY
TRBV5-1,ASSLDGSYNSPLH